This is a list of T cell receptor beta chains from one sample in a study of cytomegalovirus exposure and HLA in healthy donors. Some clones are missing from TCRdb's copy, which holds only in-frame ones; the method was immunoSEQ multiplex PCR. The sample holds tens of thousands of clones; around three quarters are singletons and the top ten take 22%. Sequencing was done on a sample of PBMCs. The receptors come from a woman aged 50 to 60 in good health and CMV-seropositive. CDR3s include the opening cysteine and the closing phenylalanine or tryptophan. The D gene is left open where the match is weak. Size is omitted from some rows. Given values are once, few, many or a class for expanded clones.

d_call j_call clone_size v_call cdr3_aa cdr3_nt
TRBD2 TRBJ2-3 NA TRBV5-5 CASSLVGGRATDTQYF TGTGCCAGCAGCTTGGTCGGCGGGAGGGCCACAGATACGCAGTATTTT
TRBD1 TRBJ2-1 NA TRBV23-1 CALRRQGAYNEQFF TGCGCCCTTAGGAGGCAGGGGGCCTACAATGAGCAGTTCTTC
NA TRBJ2-3 NA TRBV10-2 CASSEVARDTQYF TGCGCCAGCAGTGAGGTGGCAAGAGATACGCAGTATTTT
TRBD2 TRBJ2-1 NA TRBV2 CASSESSGNYNEQFF TGTGCCAGCAGTGAAAGTAGCGGGAATTACAATGAGCAGTTCTTC
TRBD2 TRBJ2-2 NA TRBV9 CASSNNPGLARTGELFF TGTGCCAGCAGCAACAACCCGGGACTAGCTCGCACCGGGGAGCTGTTTTTT
NA TRBJ2-1 NA TRBV7-8 CASSLGVDIYNEQFF TGTGCCAGCAGCTTAGGAGTAGACATATACAATGAGCAGTTCTTC
TRBD1 TRBJ1-1 NA TRBV19 CASSGDRNTEAFF TGTGCCAGTAGTGGGGACAGGAACACTGAAGCTTTCTTT
TRBD2 TRBJ2-7 NA TRBV19 CASSGAGIYSYEQYF TGTGCCAGTAGCGGAGCGGGGATCTACTCCTACGAGCAGTACTTC
TRBD2 TRBJ2-1 NA TRBV7-2 CASSLPKREYPGWSEQFF TGTGCCAGCAGCTTACCAAAGCGGGAGTACCCGGGTTGGAGTGAGCAGTTCTTC
NA TRBJ2-7 NA TRBV7-9 CASSLSEIPYEQYF TGTGCCAGCAGCTTGTCAGAAATTCCCTACGAGCAGTACTTC
TRBD2 TRBJ2-5 NA TRBV19 CASSDRVGGDLVTQYF TGTGCCAGTAGCGACCGCGTCGGGGGGGACTTAGTGACCCAGTACTTC
NA TRBJ2-5 NA TRBV7-8 CASSFREEETQYF TGTGCCAGCAGTTTCCGCGAGGAAGAGACCCAGTACTTC
NA TRBJ1-3 NA TRBV7-8 CASSQRQDTSGNTIYF TGTGCCAGCAGCCAACGACAGGATACGTCTGGAAACACCATATATTTT
NA TRBJ2-5 NA TRBV2 CASSDRKASQYF TGTGCCAGCAGTGATAGAAAGGCTAGCCAGTACTTC
NA TRBJ1-5 NA TRBV19 CASRRQSPDGPQHF TGTGCCAGTAGGCGGCAGTCTCCTGACGGGCCCCAGCATTTT
TRBD1 TRBJ2-1 NA TRBV7-2 CASSNPGQGGSEQFF TGTGCCAGCAGCAATCCGGGACAGGGGGGGAGTGAGCAGTTCTTC
TRBD1 TRBJ1-1 NA TRBV7-6 CASSLASGGTGTEAFF TGTGCCAGCAGCTTAGCGTCAGGGGGGACTGGGACTGAAGCTTTCTTT
TRBD2 TRBJ2-1 NA TRBV15 CATSSSERGDYNEQFF TGTGCCACCAGCAGTTCGGAGCGGGGGGACTACAATGAGCAGTTCTTC
NA TRBJ1-2 once TRBV10-3 CAIRQGTNYGYTF TGTGCCATCAGACAGGGAACTAACTATGGCTACACCTTC
NA TRBJ2-7 NA TRBV7-9 CASSLGREQYF TGTGCCAGCAGCTTAGGGAGGGAGCAGTACTTC
TRBD1 TRBJ1-2 NA TRBV19 CASTAHSKQGAWGYTF TGTGCCAGTACAGCCCACTCAAAACAGGGGGCTTGGGGCTACACCTTC
NA TRBJ2-7 few TRBV5-8 CASSLLGSNEQYF TGTGCCAGCAGCTTGCTTGGGAGTAACGAGCAGTACTTC
NA TRBJ2-7 few TRBV28 CASSTPYGRPYEQYF TGTGCCAGCAGCACCCCTTATGGGAGGCCCTACGAGCAGTACTTC
NA TRBJ2-7 NA TRBV4-1 CASSQDKGGRSSYEQYF TGCGCCAGCAGCCAAGATAAGGGCGGGCGGAGCTCCTACGAGCAGTACTTC
NA TRBJ2-7 few TRBV4-3 CASSRGTAYEQYF TGCGCCAGCAGCCGCGGGACAGCTTACGAGCAGTACTTC
NA TRBJ2-1 NA TRBV7-3 CASSLSSRGVYNEQFF TGTGCCAGCAGCTTAAGTTCTCGCGGGGTATACAATGAGCAGTTCTTC
TRBD2 TRBJ2-2 once TRBV6-5 CASNKAGGPGELFF TGTGCCAGCAACAAAGCGGGAGGGCCCGGGGAGCTGTTTTTT
TRBD2 TRBJ2-3 few TRBV5-6 CASTSKGTRLAHRDTQYF TGTGCCAGCACCTCGAAGGGGACTAGGCTCGCTCACAGGGATACGCAGTATTTT
NA TRBJ2-7 few TRBV29-1 CSVEGGIDYEQYF TGCAGCGTTGAAGGTGGCATTGACTACGAGCAGTACTTC
TRBD1 TRBJ1-5 NA TRBV19 CASRDRGGDQPQHF TGTGCCAGTAGGGACAGGGGCGGAGATCAGCCCCAGCATTTT
NA TRBJ1-2 NA TRBV27 CASSFSPSGVYGYTF TGTGCCAGCAGTTTTTCTCCGAGCGGCGTTTATGGCTACACCTTC
NA TRBJ1-3 NA TRBV6-6 CASSPRPEVYTIYF TGTGCCAGCAGCCCCCGCCCGGAGGTATACACCATATATTTT
NA TRBJ2-1 many TRBV4-1 CASSQSSEALYNEQFF TGCGCCAGCAGCCAATCTAGCGAAGCCTTGTACAATGAGCAGTTCTTC
NA TRBJ1-2 NA TRBV6-5 CASSSTGGGYTF TGTGCCAGCAGTTCCACGGGGGGGGGCTACACCTTC
TRBD2 TRBJ2-5 NA TRBV19 CASSPGLAGGPGETQYF TGTGCCAGTAGTCCGGGACTAGCGGGAGGGCCGGGTGAGACCCAGTACTTC
NA TRBJ1-4 NA TRBV5-1 CASSFDSLNEKLFF TGCGCCAGCAGCTTCGACAGCCTTAATGAAAAACTGTTTTTT
NA TRBJ2-7 NA TRBV10-3 CAISEGTSIAYEQYF TGTGCCATCAGTGAGGGGACTTCAATCGCCTACGAGCAGTACTTC
NA TRBJ1-6 NA TRBV7-2 CASRFQGSNSPLHF TGTGCCAGCAGGTTCCAGGGTAGTAATTCACCCCTCCACTTT
NA TRBJ2-4 NA TRBV5-1 CASSLDLSAKNIQYF TGCGCCAGCAGCTTGGACTTATCAGCCAAAAACATTCAGTACTTC
TRBD1 TRBJ2-1 NA TRBV18 CASSPRQGAYNEQFF TGTGCCAGCTCACCAAGGCAGGGGGCCTACAATGAGCAGTTCTTC
TRBD1 TRBJ1-3 NA TRBV7-9 CASSPGQGFVTIYF TGTGCCAGCAGCCCCGGACAGGGTTTCGTCACCATATATTTT
TRBD1 TRBJ1-2 NA TRBV7-2 CASSLTGTANYGYTF TGTGCCAGCAGCCTAACCGGGACAGCTAACTATGGCTACACCTTC
NA TRBJ1-5 NA TRBV19 CASSLTVWEPQHF TGTGCCAGTAGCCTGACAGTATGGGAGCCCCAGCATTTT
TRBD1 TRBJ2-2 NA TRBV5-1 CASSPGTGRTGELFF TGCGCCAGCAGCCCCGGGACAGGGAGGACCGGGGAGCTGTTTTTT
NA TRBJ1-4 NA TRBV19 CATQRERARPNEKLFF TGTGCCACCCAGAGAGAGAGGGCCAGACCTAATGAAAAACTGTTTTTT
TRBD1 TRBJ1-2 few TRBV4-2 CASSQRGLGYGYTF TGTGCCAGCAGCCAAAGGGGGCTCGGCTATGGCTACACCTTC
TRBD1 TRBJ1-1 few TRBV6-5 CASTQTGARGEAFF TGTGCCAGCACTCAGACAGGGGCGAGGGGCGAAGCTTTCTTT
NA TRBJ2-2 NA TRBV6-6 CASRTNRDVSGELFF TGTGCCAGCAGGACGAACAGGGATGTATCCGGGGAGCTGTTTTTT
NA TRBJ1-2 once TRBV7-9 CSSSLSQGSYTF TGTTCCAGCAGCTTGTCTCAGGGTAGCTACACCTTC
TRBD2 TRBJ2-7 NA TRBV28 CASGGSGGISYEQYF TGTGCCAGCGGGGGGTCGGGAGGGATCTCCTACGAGCAGTACTTC
NA TRBJ2-3 NA TRBV6-1 CASSVYRGGGRADTQYF TGTGCCAGCAGTGTATACCGAGGGGGGGGGAGGGCAGATACGCAGTATTTT
TRBD1 TRBJ1-1 NA TRBV7-3 CASSAQGGGNTEAFF TGTGCCAGCAGCGCCCAGGGGGGAGGGAACACTGAAGCTTTCTTT
NA TRBJ1-2 NA TRBV19 CASSIQAAGGYTF TGTGCCAGTAGTATTCAGGCTGCGGGTGGCTACACCTTC
NA TRBJ1-5 NA TRBV7-8 CASSSQGSNQPQHF TGTGCCAGCAGTTCACAGGGTAGCAATCAGCCCCAGCATTTT
TRBD1 TRBJ1-6 NA TRBV18 CASSRGTGNSPLHF TGTGCCAGCTCACGGGGGACAGGGAATTCACCCCTCCACTTT